Listed here is a single T cell receptor beta chain. Trimming removed 0 bases from V and 6 bases from J; junction bases left unmatched: 6. The CDR3 has 15 residues. Germline V gives CDR1 MGHRA, CDR2 YSYEKL. TCRdb's table, derived via immunoSEQ multiplex PCR, lists solely in-frame clones and lacks some. In the table there are 150,000 to 200,000 clones, roughly 92% of which are singletons. This sample is part of a study of control samples from healthy donors and cancer patients. This TCR was sampled from a man in his thirties or forties in good health. The chain combines TRBV4-1 with TRBJ2-7; 9 bases are a match to TRBD2. The sequenced sample consisted of blood. In DNA form, the CDR3 reads TGCGCCAGCAGCCAAGATCGAGGACTAGCGTCCGAGCAGTACTTC. Translation gives CASSQDRGLASEQYF.